The rows below give T cell receptor beta chains drawn from one sample of a study of blood T cell repertoires in COVID-19. Profiling relied on immunoSEQ multiplex PCR, and the TCRdb table lists in-frame clones only, not all of them. The data show roughly 300,000 clones, 86% seen once. Sequenced sample: peripheral blood. All receptors come from a woman in her twenties or thirties with COVID-19, enrolled during active disease. The CDR3 runs from the conserved cysteine through the conserved F or W. A D gene is named only where the DNA matches it firmly. Clone size is given for some rows only: seen once, a few or many times, or a class if the clone is expanded.

J | D | V | size | CDR3 | DNA
TRBJ1-1 | - | TRBV5-1 | - | CASSLAGNTEAFF | TGCGCCAGCAGCTTGGCCGGGAACACTGAAGCTTTCTTT
TRBJ1-2 | TRBD1 | TRBV12-3/TRBV12-4 | - | CASRLTGVYGYTF | TGTGCCAGCAGACTGACAGGGGTCTATGGCTACACCTTC
TRBJ2-1 | TRBD2 | TRBV10-2 | - | CASRLAGVYNEQFF | TGCGCCAGCAGACTAGCGGGGGTTTACAATGAGCAGTTCTTC
TRBJ2-2 | - | TRBV5-6 | - | CASSFLQSNTGELFF | TGTGCCAGCAGCTTTCTACAGTCGAACACCGGGGAGCTGTTTTTT
TRBJ1-6 | TRBD1 | TRBV5-1 | - | CASTTLDRASNSPLHF | TGCGCCAGCACCACGCTGGACAGGGCTTCGAATTCACCCCTCCACTTT
TRBJ2-2 | - | TRBV24-1 | - | CATSATGSGELFF | TGTGCCACCAGTGCTACAGGGAGCGGGGAGCTGTTTTTT
TRBJ1-2 | - | TRBV6-5 | - | CASKPTAPYGYTF | TGTGCCAGCAAGCCGACAGCCCCCTATGGCTACACCTTC
TRBJ2-7 | - | TRBV5-1 | - | CASSLEGREDEQYF | TGCGCCAGCAGCTTGGAAGGCAGGGAAGACGAGCAGTACTTC
TRBJ2-1 | TRBD2 | TRBV6-5 | once | CASTVEAGGPGEQFF | TGTGCCAGCACCGTCGAGGCGGGGGGGCCGGGTGAGCAGTTCTTC
TRBJ2-7 | - | TRBV5-4 | - | CASSFGAYEQYF | TGTGCCAGCAGCTTCGGGGCCTACGAGCAGTACTTC
TRBJ2-2 | - | TRBV4-1 | once | CASSQVNSAYTGELFF | TGCGCCAGCAGCCAAGTGAATAGCGCATACACCGGGGAGCTGTTTTTT
TRBJ2-5 | TRBD2 | TRBV6-5 | - | CASSYLAGGQETQYF | TGTGCCAGCAGTTATTTAGCGGGGGGTCAAGAGACCCAGTACTTC
TRBJ2-7 | TRBD2 | TRBV19 | - | CASSISGGAAYEQYF | TGTGCCAGTAGTATAAGCGGGGGGGCCGCCTACGAGCAGTACTTC
TRBJ2-3 | - | TRBV5-6 | - | CASSLGLNRAGYGTQYF | TGTGCCAGCAGCTTGGGATTAAACAGGGCTGGGTATGGTACGCAGTATTTT
TRBJ1-2 | - | TRBV5-4 | - | CASSLDRVAYGYTF | TGTGCCAGCAGCTTGGACAGGGTTGCCTATGGCTACACCTTC
TRBJ2-5 | - | TRBV7-9 | once | CASSRSTSEWETQYF | TGTGCCAGCAGTCGATCGACTAGTGAGTGGGAGACCCAGTACTTC
TRBJ2-2 | TRBD1 | TRBV28 | - | CASRQGYGGELFF | TGTGCCAGCCGACAGGGTTATGGGGGGGAGCTGTTTTTT
TRBJ2-5 | - | TRBV2 | - | CSGQLQETQYF | TGTTCTGGGCAGCTCCAAGAGACCCAGTACTTC
TRBJ2-3 | - | TRBV7-8 | - | CASSLKDSADTQYF | TGTGCCAGCAGCTTAAAGGACTCCGCAGATACGCAGTATTTT
TRBJ1-2 | - | TRBV9 | few | CASSPAVRSDYGYTF | TGTGCCAGCAGCCCCGCCGTTCGGTCTGACTATGGCTACACCTTC
TRBJ2-2 | TRBD2 | TRBV6-4 | many | CASSETSGDTGELFF | TGTGCCAGCAGTGAGACTAGCGGGGACACCGGGGAGCTGTTTTTT
TRBJ2-5 | TRBD2 | TRBV11-2 | - | CASSIGRSSGGPQETQYF | TGTGCCAGCAGCATCGGGAGGTCTAGCGGGGGGCCCCAAGAGACCCAGTACTTC
TRBJ2-7 | TRBD2 | TRBV3-1/TRBV3-2 | - | CASSQAGTSGAYEQYF | TGTGCCAGCAGCCAAGCCGGGACTAGCGGGGCCTACGAGCAGTACTTC
TRBJ1-2 | - | TRBV5-6 | - | CASSWGLANYGYTF | TGTGCCAGCAGCTGGGGACTCGCTAACTATGGCTACACCTTC
TRBJ2-5 | - | TRBV24-1 | - | CATSDAGQETQYF | TGTGCCACCAGTGATGCGGGGCAAGAGACCCAGTACTTC
TRBJ1-6 | - | TRBV25-1 | - | CASSIGSSYNSPLHF | TGTGCCAGCAGTATCGGGAGCTCCTATAATTCACCCCTCCACTTT
TRBJ1-5 | - | TRBV18 | - | CASSPQGVGSNQPQHF | TGTGCCAGCTCACCACAGGGGGTGGGGAGCAATCAGCCCCAGCATTTT
TRBJ2-7 | - | TRBV12-5 | - | CASGLDVTGEQYF | TGTGCTAGTGGTTTGGACGTCACGGGGGAGCAGTACTTC
TRBJ1-1 | - | TRBV19 | - | CASSIREVNTEAFF | TGTGCCAGTAGTATTCGGGAAGTGAACACTGAAGCTTTCTTT
TRBJ2-7 | TRBD1 | TRBV27 | few | CASSFQGAYEQYF | TGTGCCAGCAGTTTCCAGGGGGCTTACGAGCAGTACTTC
TRBJ2-7 | TRBD1 | TRBV6-5 | - | CASTPGQGTYEQYF | TGTGCCAGCACCCCGGGACAGGGGACCTACGAGCAGTACTTC
TRBJ2-1 | TRBD1 | TRBV5-1 | few | CASSPGTGGDHEQFF | TGCGCCAGCAGCCCCGGGACAGGGGGAGATCATGAGCAGTTCTTC
TRBJ2-3 | - | TRBV4-1 | once | CASSQEGRSGDTQYF | TGCGCCAGCAGCCAAGAAGGCCGATCGGGGGATACGCAGTATTTT
TRBJ2-1 | - | TRBV10-1 | - | CASSDCQCPSYNEQFF | TGCGCCAGCAGTGATTGCCAGTGCCCCTCCTACAATGAGCAGTTCTTC
TRBJ1-6 | - | TRBV6-5 | - | CASNELSSYNSPLHF | TGTGCCAGCAACGAGCTTAGCTCCTATAATTCACCCCTCCACTTT
TRBJ1-4 | - | TRBV28 | - | CASSMGGFNEKLFF | TGTGCCAGCAGTATGGGGGGGTTTAATGAAAAACTGTTTTTT
TRBJ2-3 | - | TRBV5-4 | - | CASSLDNPDTQYF | TGTGCCAGCAGCTTGGACAATCCAGATACGCAGTATTTT
TRBJ2-7 | - | TRBV19 | - | CASSIGTGSSYEQYF | TGTGCCAGTAGTATAGGGACGGGAAGCTCCTACGAGCAGTACTTC
TRBJ2-3 | TRBD1 | TRBV7-2 | - | CASSLTLRPGQGTQYF | TGTGCCAGCAGCTTAACCCTACGACCGGGACAGGGAACGCAGTATTTT
TRBJ2-7 | - | TRBV29-1 | - | CSGSTGNDEQYF | TGCAGCGGCTCCACAGGGAACGACGAGCAGTACTTC
TRBJ2-2 | TRBD2 | TRBV7-8 | - | CASLGGLVTGELFF | TGTGCCAGCCTGGGGGGACTAGTCACCGGGGAGCTGTTTTTT
TRBJ2-5 | - | TRBV4-1 | - | CASSQRGTQETQYF | TGCGCCAGCAGCCAACGGGGGACTCAAGAGACCCAGTACTTC
TRBJ1-2 | - | TRBV9 | - | CASSVHTRNYGYTF | TGTGCCAGCAGCGTCCATACACGTAACTATGGCTACACCTTC
TRBJ2-3 | TRBD1 | TRBV5-1 | - | CASSPRQGRYADTQYF | TGCGCCAGCAGCCCAAGACAGGGGAGGTATGCAGATACGCAGTATTTT
TRBJ1-2 | TRBD1 | TRBV28 | - | CASSFVQGARGGYTF | TGTGCCAGCAGTTTTGTACAGGGGGCAAGGGGCGGCTACACCTTC
TRBJ2-5 | TRBD2 | TRBV13 | once | CASSQHGGVAQYF | TGTGCCAGCAGCCAGCACGGGGGGGTCGCCCAGTACTTC
TRBJ2-1 | - | TRBV4-1 | - | CASSQAGDNEQFF | TGCGCCAGCAGCCAAGCGGGAGACAATGAGCAGTTCTTC
TRBJ1-5 | TRBD1 | TRBV10-2 | - | CATPGQGSGGNQPQHF | TGCGCCACTCCGGGACAGGGCTCGGGCGGCAATCAGCCCCAGCATTTT
TRBJ2-7 | TRBD1 | TRBV7-9 | - | CASSRDRGPSYEQYF | TGTGCCAGCAGCCGAGACAGGGGGCCATCCTACGAGCAGTACTTC